The rows below give T cell receptor beta chains drawn from one sample of a study of T-cell reconstitution after alpha-beta-depleted transplantation in children. TCRdb analysed the PCR reads with MiXCR anew, one entry per CDR3 protein. The sample records 610,000 or so distinct CDR3 sequences, 25% to 30% being singletons. Sequences were derived from PBMCs, sampled before TCRalphabeta/CD19-depleted stem cell transplant. These receptor sequences come from a boy under two years old with Wiskott-Aldrich syndrome, due to receive a stem cell transplant. Each CDR3 is given with its conserved first and last residue. Each record gives: V gene, J gene, clone size, D gene, CDR3 protein, CDR3 DNA. D genes are given only for firm matches. The listing skips clone size in some rows; elsewhere it reads once, few, many or a size class.

>TRBV4-1|TRBJ2-5|.|TRBD2
CASSQESLAGTQYF
TGCGCCAGCAGCCAAGAAAGCCTAGCGGGGACCCAGTACTTC
>TRBV7-2|TRBJ2-7|.|TRBD1
CASSLLPGQTYEQYF
TGTGCCAGCAGCTTACTACCGGGACAGACCTACGAGCAGTACTTC
>TRBV20-1|TRBJ1-2|.|TRBD1
CSAQAGQGVNYGYTF
TGCAGTGCGCAGGCAGGGCAGGGGGTTAACTATGGCTACACCTTC
>TRBV12-3/TRBV12-4|TRBJ2-2|.|.
CASSLEGKGVGELFF
TGTGCCAGCAGTTTAGAAGGGAAGGGTGTCGGGGAGCTGTTTTTT
>TRBV27|TRBJ2-7|.|.
CASSYGSISEQYF
TGTGCCAGCAGTTACGGGAGTATCTCCGAGCAGTACTTC
>TRBV5-1|TRBJ2-3|.|.
CASSLGNGDTQYF
TGCGCCAGCAGCTTGGGGAATGGGGATACGCAGTATTTT
>TRBV4-2|TRBJ2-1|few|TRBD2
CASSQDLGTSGPDNEQFF
TGTGCCAGCAGCCAAGATTTGGGTACTAGCGGGCCCGACAATGAGCAGTTCTTC
>TRBV19|TRBJ1-5|.|TRBD1
CASSIQDRGGGQPQHF
TGTGCCAGTAGTATACAGGACAGGGGAGGAGGCCAGCCCCAGCATTTT
>TRBV20-1|TRBJ2-1|.|TRBD2
CSAEGLAVDSYNEQFF
TGCAGTGCGGAGGGACTAGCGGTTGACTCCTACAATGAGCAGTTCTTC
>TRBV5-1|TRBJ2-7|.|TRBD2
CASSTLGLAGYEQYF
TGCGCCAGCAGTACGCTGGGACTAGCGGGTTACGAGCAGTACTTC
>TRBV5-1|TRBJ2-5|few|TRBD1
CASVFSGTEGETQYF
TGCGCCAGCGTATTCTCCGGGACAGAGGGAGAGACCCAGTACTTC